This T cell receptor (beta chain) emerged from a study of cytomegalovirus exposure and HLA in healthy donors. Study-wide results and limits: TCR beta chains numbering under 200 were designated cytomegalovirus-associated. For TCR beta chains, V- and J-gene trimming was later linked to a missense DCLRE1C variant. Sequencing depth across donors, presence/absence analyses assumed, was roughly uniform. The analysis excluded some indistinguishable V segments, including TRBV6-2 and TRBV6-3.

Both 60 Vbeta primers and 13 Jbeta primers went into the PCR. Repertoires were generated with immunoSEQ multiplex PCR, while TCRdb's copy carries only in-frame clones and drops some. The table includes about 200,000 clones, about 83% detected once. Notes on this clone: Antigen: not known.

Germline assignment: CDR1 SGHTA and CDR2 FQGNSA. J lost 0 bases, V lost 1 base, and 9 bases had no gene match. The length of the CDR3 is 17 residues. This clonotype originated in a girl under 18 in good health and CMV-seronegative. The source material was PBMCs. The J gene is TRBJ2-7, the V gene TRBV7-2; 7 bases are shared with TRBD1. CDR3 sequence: CASSLVGTAKSSYEQYF. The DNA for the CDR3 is TGTGCCAGCAGCTTAGTAGGGACAGCGAAGTCCTCCTACGAGCAGTACTTC.